These T cell receptor beta chains were read from a single sample in a study of blood T cell repertoires in COVID-19. Measured with immunoSEQ multiplex PCR; TCRdb has only the in-frame clones, and not every one. The table shows some 500,000 clones, with roughly 88% occurring only once. The sample comprised PBMCs or T cells enriched from blood (not recorded which). The receptors shown here come from a woman aged 40 to 50 who had recovered from COVID-19. The CDR3 runs from the conserved cysteine through the conserved F or W. D genes are given only for firm matches. Size is omitted from some rows. Given values are once, few, many or a class for expanded clones.

V: TRBV3-1/TRBV3-2; J: TRBJ2-3; D: -; size: -; CDR3: CASSQAGGDTQYF; DNA: TGTGCCAGCAGCCAAGCAGGAGGCGATACGCAGTATTTT
V: TRBV2; J: TRBJ2-3; D: TRBD2; size: -; CDR3: CASRREGISTDTQYF; DNA: TGTGCCAGCAGAAGGGAGGGAATTAGCACAGATACGCAGTATTTT
V: TRBV19; J: TRBJ2-1; D: -; size: -; CDR3: CASSIAGLSSYNEQFF; DNA: TGTGCCAGTAGTATAGCAGGGCTGAGCTCCTACAATGAGCAGTTCTTC
V: TRBV5-6; J: TRBJ2-2; D: -; size: -; CDR3: CASSLVSENTGELFF; DNA: TGTGCCAGCAGCTTGGTTTCAGAAAACACCGGGGAGCTGTTTTTT
V: TRBV6-5; J: TRBJ1-1; D: -; size: -; CDR3: CASSPIQANEAFF; DNA: TGTGCCAGCAGTCCGATCCAGGCGAATGAAGCTTTCTTT
V: TRBV6-5; J: TRBJ1-5; D: -; size: -; CDR3: CASSKGDTPQHF; DNA: TGTGCCAGCAGTAAGGGGGATACGCCCCAGCATTTT
V: TRBV7-6; J: TRBJ2-5; D: -; size: -; CDR3: CASSLEGGGETQYF; DNA: TGTGCCAGCAGCTTAGAGGGGGGGGGAGAGACCCAGTACTTC
V: TRBV4-1; J: TRBJ2-1; D: TRBD2; size: -; CDR3: CASSQGTRLAGEEQFF; DNA: TGCGCCAGCAGCCAAGGTACTAGACTAGCGGGTGAGGAGCAGTTCTTC
V: TRBV11-2; J: TRBJ1-2; D: TRBD1; size: -; CDR3: CASSPDGTAYGYTF; DNA: TGTGCCAGCAGCCCAGACGGGACAGCCTATGGCTACACCTTC
V: TRBV14; J: TRBJ1-2; D: -; size: -; CDR3: CASRGRTNYGYTF; DNA: TGTGCCAGCCGCGGGAGAACTAACTATGGCTACACCTTC
V: TRBV11-3; J: TRBJ1-2; D: TRBD1; size: -; CDR3: CASSRTGSYGYTF; DNA: TGTGCCAGCAGCCGGACAGGGAGTTATGGCTACACCTTC
V: TRBV5-1; J: TRBJ2-2; D: TRBD1; size: -; CDR3: CASQSTGGDDTGELFF; DNA: TGCGCCAGCCAATCGACAGGGGGAGACGACACCGGGGAGCTGTTTTTT
V: TRBV5-4; J: TRBJ2-3; D: TRBD1; size: -; CDR3: CASSSPGQGADTQYF; DNA: TGTGCCAGCAGCTCCCCGGGACAGGGTGCAGATACGCAGTATTTT
V: TRBV7-2; J: TRBJ1-4; D: TRBD1; size: -; CDR3: CASSTRQGLKKLFF; DNA: TGTGCCAGCAGCACCAGACAGGGTCTCAAAAAACTGTTTTTT
V: TRBV4-1; J: TRBJ1-4; D: -; size: once; CDR3: CASSPPGSINEKLFF; DNA: TGCGCCAGCAGCCCACCGGGTTCGATTAATGAAAAACTGTTTTTT
V: TRBV5-1; J: TRBJ2-1; D: TRBD2; size: -; CDR3: CASRGSGISYNEQFF; DNA: TGCGCCAGCAGGGGTAGCGGGATCTCCTACAATGAGCAGTTCTTC
V: TRBV18; J: TRBJ1-1; D: -; size: -; CDR3: CASSRGGNAEAFF; DNA: TGTGCCAGCTCCCGCGGAGGGAATGCTGAAGCTTTCTTT
V: TRBV7-9; J: TRBJ1-1; D: -; size: -; CDR3: CASSGQQGNTEAFF; DNA: TGTGCCAGCAGCGGTCAACAGGGGAACACTGAAGCTTTCTTT
V: TRBV6-5; J: TRBJ1-2; D: TRBD1; size: -; CDR3: CASRLTGAPGYTF; DNA: TGTGCCAGCCGCTTAACAGGGGCGCCAGGCTACACCTTC
V: TRBV27; J: TRBJ1-1; D: -; size: -; CDR3: CASSASTGFTEAFF; DNA: TGTGCCAGCAGTGCTTCAACAGGGTTCACTGAAGCTTTCTTT
V: TRBV7-2; J: TRBJ1-5; D: TRBD1; size: -; CDR3: CASSPLPTGGGQPQHF; DNA: TGTGCCAGCAGCCCCCTCCCTACAGGGGGCGGTCAGCCCCAGCATTTT
V: TRBV4-3; J: TRBJ2-7; D: -; size: many; CDR3: CASSQGHPGSYEQYF; DNA: TGCGCCAGCAGCCAGGGACACCCCGGCTCCTACGAGCAGTACTTC
V: TRBV29-1; J: TRBJ1-5; D: -; size: once; CDR3: CSETGVYSNQPQHF; DNA: TGCAGCGAAACCGGGGTTTATAGCAATCAGCCCCAGCATTTT
V: TRBV3-1/TRBV3-2; J: TRBJ1-6; D: -; size: -; CDR3: CASSQPQGSGTSPSPLHF; DNA: TGTGCCAGCAGCCAACCGCAGGGGAGTGGGACATCACCCTCACCCCTCCACTTT
V: TRBV18; J: TRBJ2-1; D: TRBD2; size: -; CDR3: CASSPLGSGNHEQFF; DNA: TGTGCCAGCTCACCACTAGGGAGCGGGAACCATGAGCAGTTCTTC
V: TRBV7-2; J: TRBJ1-6; D: -; size: -; CDR3: CASSFGGRRDSPLHF; DNA: TGTGCCAGCAGCTTCGGAGGCAGGAGAGACTCACCCCTCCACTTT
V: TRBV7-6; J: TRBJ2-5; D: TRBD1; size: -; CDR3: CASSRTGRGETQYF; DNA: TGTGCCAGCAGCCGGACAGGAAGAGGGGAGACCCAGTACTTC
V: TRBV4-3; J: TRBJ1-6; D: TRBD1; size: few; CDR3: CASSQARQGFNSPLHF; DNA: TGCGCCAGCAGCCAAGCCCGACAGGGTTTCAATTCACCCCTCCACTTT
V: TRBV11-2; J: TRBJ2-3; D: -; size: -; CDR3: CASSLGAGTTDTQYF; DNA: TGTGCCAGCAGCTTGGGGGCAGGGACCACAGATACGCAGTATTTT
V: TRBV10-3; J: TRBJ2-7; D: TRBD1; size: -; CDR3: CAISEDRVGEQYF; DNA: TGTGCCATCAGTGAGGACAGGGTCGGCGAGCAGTACTTC
V: TRBV18; J: TRBJ1-4; D: -; size: -; CDR3: CASSRTDPNEKLFF; DNA: TGTGCCAGCTCACGGACAGACCCTAATGAAAAACTGTTTTTT
V: TRBV11-3; J: TRBJ1-1; D: -; size: -; CDR3: CASSPRLPSEAFF; DNA: TGTGCCAGCAGCCCCAGACTCCCTAGTGAAGCTTTCTTT
V: TRBV15; J: TRBJ1-2; D: -; size: -; CDR3: CATSRDPRGSDYGYTF; DNA: TGTGCCACCAGCAGAGACCCTAGGGGTTCGGACTATGGCTACACCTTC
V: TRBV12-3/TRBV12-4; J: TRBJ2-1; D: -; size: -; CDR3: CASSPPGDNEQFF; DNA: TGTGCCAGCAGCCCCCCAGGGGACAATGAGCAGTTCTTC
V: TRBV5-1; J: TRBJ2-3; D: TRBD1; size: -; CDR3: CASRTGPTDTQYF; DNA: TGCGCCAGTCGGACAGGGCCCACAGATACGCAGTATTTT
V: TRBV3-1/TRBV3-2; J: TRBJ1-4; D: -; size: -; CDR3: CASRGNTRGEKLFF; DNA: TGTGCCAGCAGGGGCAACACACGGGGAGAAAAACTGTTTTTT
V: TRBV5-1; J: TRBJ2-2; D: -; size: few; CDR3: CASSWGQNTGELFF; DNA: TGCGCCAGCAGCTGGGGACAGAACACCGGGGAGCTGTTTTTT
V: TRBV9; J: TRBJ2-7; D: -; size: -; CDR3: CASTRGGSDLEQYF; DNA: TGTGCCAGCACTAGGGGGGGTAGCGACCTCGAGCAGTACTTC
V: TRBV6-5; J: TRBJ1-2; D: TRBD1; size: -; CDR3: CASRTGAYGYTF; DNA: TGTGCCAGCAGGACAGGGGCATATGGCTACACCTTC
V: TRBV29-1; J: TRBJ2-7; D: TRBD2; size: -; CDR3: CSAPGGRLSSETYEQYF; DNA: TGCAGCGCTCCTGGCGGGAGACTCTCATCCGAGACCTACGAGCAGTACTTC
V: TRBV19; J: TRBJ2-7; D: TRBD2; size: -; CDR3: CASSIRLELAGGNYEQYF; DNA: TGTGCCAGTAGTATAAGGTTGGAACTAGCGGGAGGTAACTACGAGCAGTACTTC
V: TRBV6-2/TRBV6-3; J: TRBJ1-1; D: TRBD1; size: -; CDR3: CASSKRTGGNTEAFF; DNA: TGTGCCAGCAGCAAAAGGACAGGGGGAAACACTGAAGCTTTCTTT
V: TRBV3-1/TRBV3-2; J: TRBJ2-5; D: TRBD2; size: -; CDR3: CASSPGLAGVIGGETQYF; DNA: TGTGCCAGCAGCCCGGGACTAGCGGGAGTGATCGGAGGCGAGACCCAGTACTTC
V: TRBV4-3; J: TRBJ1-5; D: TRBD1; size: -; CDR3: CASSQGIGQGAQPQHF; DNA: TGCGCCAGCAGCCAAGGGATCGGACAGGGCGCTCAGCCCCAGCATTTT
V: TRBV5-1; J: TRBJ2-7; D: TRBD2; size: -; CDR3: CASSLAYWRESSYEQYF; DNA: TGCGCCAGCAGCTTGGCCTACTGGCGGGAGAGCTCCTACGAGCAGTACTTC
V: TRBV6-1; J: TRBJ2-7; D: -; size: -; CDR3: CASSDTRNYEQYF; DNA: TGTGCCAGCAGTGACACGAGAAACTACGAGCAGTACTTC
V: TRBV9; J: TRBJ1-3; D: -; size: -; CDR3: CASSVAMGIGNTIYF; DNA: TGTGCCAGCAGCGTGGCGATGGGCATTGGAAACACCATATATTTT
V: TRBV12-5; J: TRBJ2-7; D: TRBD2; size: -; CDR3: CASGFPGLAGEGYEQYF; DNA: TGTGCTAGTGGCTTCCCGGGACTAGCGGGAGAGGGCTACGAGCAGTACTTC
V: TRBV9; J: TRBJ2-7; D: TRBD1; size: -; CDR3: CASSVAQGAHEQYF; DNA: TGTGCCAGCAGCGTCGCACAGGGGGCCCACGAGCAGTACTTC
V: TRBV6-5; J: TRBJ2-1; D: -; size: -; CDR3: CASSFDRDFYNEQFF; DNA: TGTGCCAGCAGTTTCGACAGGGACTTCTACAATGAGCAGTTCTTC
V: TRBV5-8; J: TRBJ2-1; D: TRBD1; size: -; CDR3: CASSLRDSSSYNEQFF; DNA: TGTGCCAGCAGTCTCCGGGACAGCAGCTCCTACAATGAGCAGTTCTTC
V: TRBV11-2; J: TRBJ2-3; D: -; size: -; CDR3: CASSLLGDKYF; DNA: TGTGCCAGCAGCTTATTAGGGGACAAGTATTTT
V: TRBV18; J: TRBJ2-3; D: -; size: -; CDR3: CASSPPTRTDTQYF; DNA: TGTGCCAGCTCACCACCGACTCGCACAGATACGCAGTATTTT